This T cell receptor (beta chain) was profiled in a study of cytomegalovirus exposure and HLA in healthy donors. Use of 60 Vbeta and 13 Jbeta primers characterized the PCR. The table came from immunoSEQ multiplex PCR; TCRdb's copy has only in-frame clones and leaves some out. Seen here are 150,000 to 200,000 clones, over 65% observed once, and the top ten hold approximately 1.5%. The receptor comes from a woman aged 30 to 39 in good health and CMV-seropositive. Sequencing input: PBMCs.

The CDR3 region has the DNA TGTGCCAGCTCACCACCCCCTAGAGTTTCTTTTAAAGATTACGAGCAGTACTTC. It codes for CASSPPPRVSFKDYEQYF. This chain connects TRBV18 to TRBJ2-7; D uncertain. Trimming pared 0 bases from V and 4 bases from J, leaving 22 bases between. This CDR3 has 18 amino acids. The V gene's germline CDR1 is KGHSH and CDR2 LQKENI.